This is a list of T cell receptor beta chains from one sample in a study of CD8+CD57+ T cells in acquired aplastic anemia. TCRdb called the reads again in MiXCR, with one record for every CDR3 protein. The data hold over 150,000 distinct CDR3 sequences, with roughly 56% observed a single time. Material for sequencing was sorted CD4+, CD8+, or CD8+CD57+ T cells (not recorded which) from PBMCs. Source of these receptors: a human donor in good health, serving as a control. CDR3s include the opening cysteine and the closing phenylalanine or tryptophan. D genes are given only for firm matches. Not every row has a clone size; where given, it reads once, few, many or a size class.

clone size	V gene	J gene	D gene	CDR3 protein	CDR3 DNA
NA	TRBV20-1	TRBJ1-5	TRBD1	CSARETGFRPQHF	TGCAGTGCTAGAGAGACAGGGTTCCGACCCCAGCATTTT
NA	TRBV25-1	TRBJ2-2	TRBD2	CASSVLAGSVDTGELFF	TGTGCCAGCAGTGTACTAGCGGGATCCGTAGACACCGGGGAGCTGTTTTTT
many	TRBV7-2	TRBJ1-6	NA	CASSPLMTGYNSPLHF	TGTGCCAGCAGCCCGCTTATGACAGGTTATAATTCACCCCTCCACTTT
many	TRBV14	TRBJ1-1	NA	CASSQVGASTEAFF	TGTGCCAGCAGCCAAGTGGGTGCTTCAACCGAAGCTTTCTTT
NA	TRBV12-3/TRBV12-4	TRBJ1-3	NA	CASSLWGNSGNTIYF	TGTGCCAGCAGTTTATGGGGAAACTCTGGAAACACCATATATTTT
NA	TRBV6-1	TRBJ2-7	TRBD2	CASSAKTSGPSYEQYF	TGTGCCAGCAGTGCCAAGACTAGCGGGCCCTCCTACGAGCAGTACTTC
NA	TRBV6-1	TRBJ2-1	TRBD2	CASTRSGGAYNEQFF	TGTGCCAGTACTAGGAGCGGGGGGGCCTACAATGAGCAGTTCTTC
once	TRBV24-1	TRBJ2-1	TRBD2	CATSDMLAGGGNEQFF	TGTGCCACCAGTGATATGCTAGCGGGAGGCGGGAATGAGCAGTTCTTC
many	TRBV25-1	TRBJ2-3	TRBD2	CASSQTSGSTDTQYF	TGTGCCAGCAGTCAGACTAGCGGGAGCACAGATACGCAGTATTTT
NA	TRBV4-1	TRBJ1-3	NA	CASSILGKNTIYF	TGCGCCAGCAGCATATTAGGGAAGAACACCATATATTTT
NA	TRBV7-3	TRBJ2-7	TRBD1	CASSSGGTGGAYF	TGTGCCAGCAGCTCCGGCGGGACAGGGGGGGCGTACTTC
NA	TRBV10-3	TRBJ1-2	NA	CASSQRAVSYGYTF	TGTGCCAGCAGTCAGAGGGCCGTTTCGTATGGCTACACCTTC
NA	TRBV6-6	TRBJ1-5	NA	CASSYGRPGIQPQHF	TGTGCCAGCAGTTACGGACGGCCAGGGATTCAGCCCCAGCATTTT
NA	TRBV2	TRBJ2-3	TRBD2	CASTLAGVTDTQYF	TGTGCCAGCACACTAGCGGGGGTCACAGATACGCAGTATTTT
many	TRBV19	TRBJ1-3	NA	CASTTGTGVGNTIYF	TGTGCCAGTACTACAGGAACGGGGGTCGGAAACACCATATATTTT
NA	TRBV2	TRBJ1-2	NA	CASSGQGSNGYTF	TGTGCCAGCAGTGGCCAGGGCTCAAATGGCTACACCTTC
once	TRBV20-1	TRBJ1-1	NA	CSARGQPNTEAFF	TGCAGTGCTAGAGGACAGCCGAACACTGAAGCTTTCTTT
NA	TRBV19	TRBJ2-3	TRBD1	CASSMDRAGTDAQYF	TGTGCCAGTAGTATGGACAGGGCTGGTACAGATGCGCAGTATTTT
many	TRBV12-3/TRBV12-4	TRBJ1-4	TRBD1	CASSFGTGGGEKLFF	TGTGCCAGCAGTTTTGGGACAGGGGGAGGTGAAAAACTGTTTTTT
many	TRBV12-3/TRBV12-4	TRBJ2-7	TRBD1	CASSRRDRPYEQYF	TGTGCCAGCAGTCGCCGGGACAGACCCTACGAGCAGTACTTC
many	TRBV6-2/TRBV6-3	TRBJ2-5	NA	CASSYSPPETQYF	TGTGCCAGCAGTTACTCGCCCCCAGAGACCCAGTACTTC
NA	TRBV7-2	TRBJ2-1	TRBD1	CASRNDRGSYNEQFF	TGTGCCAGCAGGAACGACAGGGGATCCTACAATGAGCAGTTCTTC
NA	TRBV5-6	TRBJ2-7	NA	CASSGDGYEQYF	TGTGCCAGCAGCGGAGACGGATACGAGCAGTACTTC
NA	TRBV2	TRBJ2-7	TRBD1	CASGQGSPHYEQYF	TGTGCCAGCGGACAGGGGTCCCCCCATTACGAGCAGTACTTC
NA	TRBV29-1	TRBJ1-4	NA	CSVRTGNEKLFF	TGCAGCGTGCGGACTGGAAATGAAAAACTGTTTTTT
many	TRBV5-1	TRBJ1-1	TRBD1	CASRPDRGRVNTEAFF	TGCGCCAGCAGGCCTGACAGGGGGCGCGTTAACACTGAAGCTTTCTTT
NA	TRBV19	TRBJ1-2	NA	CASSIEPSGGAYGYTF	TGTGCCAGTAGTATAGAACCATCGGGGGGGGCCTATGGCTACACCTTC
NA	TRBV29-1	TRBJ2-5	NA	CSVEEAGRQETQYF	TGCAGCGTTGAAGAGGCAGGGCGCCAAGAGACCCAGTACTTC
NA	TRBV15	TRBJ2-2	TRBD1	CATRGTGYVGELFF	TGTGCCACCAGGGGGACAGGGTACGTCGGGGAGCTGTTTTTT
many	TRBV5-6	TRBJ2-5	NA	CASSPRQGWGDGHETQYF	TGTGCCAGCAGCCCCCGACAGGGATGGGGGGACGGTCACGAGACCCAGTACTTC
many	TRBV10-3	TRBJ2-7	TRBD2	CAISETSGGPVSYEQYF	TGTGCCATCAGTGAGACTAGCGGGGGGCCCGTCTCCTACGAGCAGTACTTC
NA	TRBV12-3/TRBV12-4	TRBJ1-4	NA	CASRVTGKATNEKLFF	TGTGCCAGCAGGGTTACAGGGAAGGCAACTAATGAAAAACTGTTTTTT
NA	TRBV20-1	TRBJ1-2	TRBD1	CSFTRGTGAYGYTF	TGCAGTTTCACTCGCGGGACAGGGGCCTATGGCTACACCTTC
few	TRBV4-3	TRBJ2-1	TRBD2	CASSQDPGGGPSYNEQFF	TGCGCCAGCAGCCAAGACCCCGGGGGGGGTCCTTCCTACAATGAGCAGTTCTTC
NA	TRBV10-3	TRBJ1-2	TRBD1	CAISESRQGYYGYTF	TGTGCCATCAGTGAGTCAAGACAGGGATACTATGGCTACACCTTC
few	TRBV15	TRBJ2-7	NA	CATSRDQTGEQYF	TGTGCCACCAGCAGAGATCAAACGGGCGAGCAGTACTTC
few	TRBV7-3	TRBJ2-3	TRBD2	CASSELLAGGPDTQYF	TGTGCCAGCAGCGAACTACTAGCGGGAGGGCCAGATACGCAGTATTTT
NA	TRBV7-6	TRBJ1-6	NA	CASSLGRGAGLNSPLHF	TGTGCCAGCAGCTTAGGGCGGGGCGCAGGCCTTAATTCACCCCTCCACTTT
NA	TRBV6-5	TRBJ1-3	NA	CASSYTTHPEPRTIYF	TGTGCCAGCAGTTACACAACCCACCCGGAGCCTCGCACCATATATTTT
many	TRBV12-3/TRBV12-4	TRBJ1-1	TRBD1	CASRWGQMNTEAFF	TGTGCCAGCAGGTGGGGACAGATGAACACTGAAGCTTTCTTT
many	TRBV4-3	TRBJ2-7	NA	CASSQVDHPGLEQYF	TGCGCCAGCAGCCAAGTGGACCATCCGGGGTTGGAGCAGTACTTC
many	TRBV19	TRBJ2-5	NA	CASSLHGETQYF	TGTGCCAGTAGCCTACACGGGGAGACCCAGTACTTC
NA	TRBV12-3/TRBV12-4	TRBJ2-7	TRBD1	CASTLGQGVDEQYF	TGTGCCAGCACCTTGGGACAGGGGGTCGACGAGCAGTACTTC
many	TRBV7-3	TRBJ2-5	NA	CASSLIRGAQETQYF	TGTGCCAGCAGCTTAATTCGGGGGGCTCAAGAGACCCAGTACTTC
NA	TRBV19	TRBJ1-3	NA	CASSIARTVSGNTIYF	TGTGCCAGTAGTATAGCCCGGACAGTCTCTGGAAACACCATATATTTT
NA	TRBV20-1	TRBJ2-7	NA	CSARLDTAYEQYF	TGCAGTGCTAGGTTAGACACAGCCTACGAGCAGTACTTC
NA	TRBV7-2	TRBJ1-2	NA	CASSLARESNYGYTF	TGTGCCAGCAGCTTAGCTAGGGAGTCTAACTATGGCTACACCTTC
NA	TRBV20-1	TRBJ2-2	NA	CSARGEAELFF	TGCAGTGCTAGAGGGGAGGCGGAGCTGTTTTTT
NA	TRBV10-2	TRBJ2-3	TRBD2	CASSEWVFREGYF	TGCGCCAGCAGTGAATGGGTTTTTAGGGAGGGGTATTTT
NA	TRBV20-1	TRBJ1-4	NA	CSARQGQLFF	TGCAGTGCTAGACAGGGCCAACTGTTTTTT